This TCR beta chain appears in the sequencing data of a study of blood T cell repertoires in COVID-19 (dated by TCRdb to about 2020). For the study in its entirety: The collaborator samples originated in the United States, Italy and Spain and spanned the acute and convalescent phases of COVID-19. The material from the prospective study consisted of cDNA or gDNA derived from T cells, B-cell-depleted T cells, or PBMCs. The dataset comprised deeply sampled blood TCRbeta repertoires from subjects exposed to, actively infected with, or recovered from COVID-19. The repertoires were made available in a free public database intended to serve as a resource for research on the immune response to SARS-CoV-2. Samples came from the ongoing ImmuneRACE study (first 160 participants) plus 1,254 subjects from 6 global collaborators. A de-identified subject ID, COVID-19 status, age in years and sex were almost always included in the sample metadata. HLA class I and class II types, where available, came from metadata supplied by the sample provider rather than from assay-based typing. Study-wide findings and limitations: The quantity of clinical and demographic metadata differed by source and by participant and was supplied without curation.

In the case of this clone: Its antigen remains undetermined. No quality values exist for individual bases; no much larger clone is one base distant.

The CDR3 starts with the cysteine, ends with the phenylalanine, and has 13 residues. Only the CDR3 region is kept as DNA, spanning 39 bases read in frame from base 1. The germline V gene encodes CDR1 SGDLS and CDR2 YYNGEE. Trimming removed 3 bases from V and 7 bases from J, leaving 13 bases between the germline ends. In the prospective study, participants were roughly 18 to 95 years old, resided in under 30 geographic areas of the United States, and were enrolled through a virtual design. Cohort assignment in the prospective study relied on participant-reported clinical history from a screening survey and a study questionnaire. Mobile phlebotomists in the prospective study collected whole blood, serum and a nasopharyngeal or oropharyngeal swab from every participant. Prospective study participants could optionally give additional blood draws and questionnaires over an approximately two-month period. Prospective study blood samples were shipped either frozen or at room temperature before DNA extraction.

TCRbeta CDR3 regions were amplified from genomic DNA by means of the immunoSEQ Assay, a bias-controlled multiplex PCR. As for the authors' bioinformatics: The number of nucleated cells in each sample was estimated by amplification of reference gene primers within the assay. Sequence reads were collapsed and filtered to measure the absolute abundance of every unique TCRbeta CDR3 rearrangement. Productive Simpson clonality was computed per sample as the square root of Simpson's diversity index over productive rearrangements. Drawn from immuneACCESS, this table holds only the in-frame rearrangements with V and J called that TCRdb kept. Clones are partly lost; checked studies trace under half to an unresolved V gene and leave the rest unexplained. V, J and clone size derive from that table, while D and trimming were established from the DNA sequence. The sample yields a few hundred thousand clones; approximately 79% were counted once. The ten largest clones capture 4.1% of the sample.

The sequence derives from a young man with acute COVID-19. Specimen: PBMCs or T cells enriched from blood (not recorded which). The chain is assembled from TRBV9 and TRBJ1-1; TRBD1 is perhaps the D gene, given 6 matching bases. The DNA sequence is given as TGTGCCAGCAGCGGGCAGGGGTTGGGTGAAGCTTTCTTT. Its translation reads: CASSGQGLGEAFF.